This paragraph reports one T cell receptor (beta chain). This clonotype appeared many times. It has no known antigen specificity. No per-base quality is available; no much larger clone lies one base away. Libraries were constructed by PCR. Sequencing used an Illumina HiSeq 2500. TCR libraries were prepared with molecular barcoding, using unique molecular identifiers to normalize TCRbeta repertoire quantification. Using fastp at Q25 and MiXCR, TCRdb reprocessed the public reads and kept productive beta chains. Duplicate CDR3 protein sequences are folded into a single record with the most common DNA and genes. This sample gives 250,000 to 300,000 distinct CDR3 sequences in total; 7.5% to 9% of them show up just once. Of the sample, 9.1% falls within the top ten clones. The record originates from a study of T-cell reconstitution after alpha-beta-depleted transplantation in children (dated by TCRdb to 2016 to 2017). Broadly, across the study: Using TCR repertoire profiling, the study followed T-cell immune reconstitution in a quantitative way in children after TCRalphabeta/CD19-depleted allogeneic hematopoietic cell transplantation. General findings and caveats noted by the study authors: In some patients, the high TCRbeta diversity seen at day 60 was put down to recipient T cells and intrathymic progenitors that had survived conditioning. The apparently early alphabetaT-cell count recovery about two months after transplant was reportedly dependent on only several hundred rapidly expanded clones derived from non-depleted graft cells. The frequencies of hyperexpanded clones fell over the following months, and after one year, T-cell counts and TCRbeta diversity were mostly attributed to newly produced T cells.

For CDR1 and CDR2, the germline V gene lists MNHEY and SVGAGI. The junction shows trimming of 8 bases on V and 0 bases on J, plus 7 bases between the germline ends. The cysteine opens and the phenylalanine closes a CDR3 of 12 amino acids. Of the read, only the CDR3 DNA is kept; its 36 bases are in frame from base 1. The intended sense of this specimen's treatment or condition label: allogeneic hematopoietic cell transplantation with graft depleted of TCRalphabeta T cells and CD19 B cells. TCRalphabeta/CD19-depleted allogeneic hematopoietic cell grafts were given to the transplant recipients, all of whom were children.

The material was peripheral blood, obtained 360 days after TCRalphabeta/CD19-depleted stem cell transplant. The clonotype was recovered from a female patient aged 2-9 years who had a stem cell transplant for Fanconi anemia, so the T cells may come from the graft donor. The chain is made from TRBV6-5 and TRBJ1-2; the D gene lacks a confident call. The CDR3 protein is CASGSANYGYTF. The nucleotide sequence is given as TGTGCCAGCGGATCAGCTAACTATGGCTACACCTTC.